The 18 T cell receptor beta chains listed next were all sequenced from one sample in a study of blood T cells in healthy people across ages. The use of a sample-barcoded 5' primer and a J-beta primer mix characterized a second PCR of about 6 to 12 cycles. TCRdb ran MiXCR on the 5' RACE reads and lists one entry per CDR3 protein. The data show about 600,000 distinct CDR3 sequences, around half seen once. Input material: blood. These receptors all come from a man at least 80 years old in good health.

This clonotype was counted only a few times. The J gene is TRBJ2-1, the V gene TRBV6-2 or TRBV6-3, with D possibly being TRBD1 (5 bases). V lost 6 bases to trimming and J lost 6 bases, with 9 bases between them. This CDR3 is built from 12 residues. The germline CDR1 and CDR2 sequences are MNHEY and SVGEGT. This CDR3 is CASSRQRNEQFF. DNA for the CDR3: TGTGCCAGCAGCCGACAGCGCAATGAGCAGTTCTTC.

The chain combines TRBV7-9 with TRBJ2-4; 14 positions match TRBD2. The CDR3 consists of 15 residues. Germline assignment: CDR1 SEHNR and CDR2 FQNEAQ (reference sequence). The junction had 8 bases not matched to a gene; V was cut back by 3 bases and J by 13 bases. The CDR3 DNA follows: TGTGCCAGCAGCTTGACTAGCGGGGGGGAAGAGGAGCAGTACTTC. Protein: CASSLTSGGEEEQYF. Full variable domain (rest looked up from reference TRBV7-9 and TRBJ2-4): DTGVSQNPRHKITKRGQNVTFRCDPISEHNRLYWYRQTLGQGPEFLTYFQNEAQLEKSRLLSDRFSAERPKGSFSTLEIQRTEQGDSAMYLCASSLTSGGEEEQYFGAGTRLSVL.

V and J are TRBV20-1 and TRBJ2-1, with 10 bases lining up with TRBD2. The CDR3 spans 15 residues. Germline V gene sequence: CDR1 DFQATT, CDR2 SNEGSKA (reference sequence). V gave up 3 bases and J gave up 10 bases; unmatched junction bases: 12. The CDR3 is CSASSLAGVQNEQFF. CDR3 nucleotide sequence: TGCAGTGCTAGTTCTCTAGCGGGAGTTCAGAACGAGCAGTTCTTC.

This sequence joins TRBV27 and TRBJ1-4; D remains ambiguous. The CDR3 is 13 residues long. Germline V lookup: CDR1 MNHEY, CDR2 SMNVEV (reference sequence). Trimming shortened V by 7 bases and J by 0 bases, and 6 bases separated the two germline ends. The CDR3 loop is CASTGATNEKLFF. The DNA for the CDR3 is TGTGCCAGCACTGGGGCAACTAATGAAAAACTGTTTTTT.

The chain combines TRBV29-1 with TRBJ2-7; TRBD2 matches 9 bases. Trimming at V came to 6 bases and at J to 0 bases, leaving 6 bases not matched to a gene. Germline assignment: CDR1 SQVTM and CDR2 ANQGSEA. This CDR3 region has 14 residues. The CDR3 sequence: CSVRAGGDSYEQYF. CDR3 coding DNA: TGCAGCGTAAGAGCGGGAGGCGACTCCTACGAGCAGTACTTC.

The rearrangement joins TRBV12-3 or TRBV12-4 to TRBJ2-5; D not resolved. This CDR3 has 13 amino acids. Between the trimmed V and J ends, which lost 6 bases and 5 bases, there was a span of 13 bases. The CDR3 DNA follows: TGTGCCAGCAGATCGGACGGGTGGGAGACCCAGTACTTC. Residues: CASRSDGWETQYF.

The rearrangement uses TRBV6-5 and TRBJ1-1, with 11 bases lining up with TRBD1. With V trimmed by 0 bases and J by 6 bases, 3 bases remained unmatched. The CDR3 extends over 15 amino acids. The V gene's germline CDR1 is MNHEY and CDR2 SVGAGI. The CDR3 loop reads CASSYSDRGLPEAFF. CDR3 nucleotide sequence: TGTGCCAGCAGTTACTCGGACAGGGGGCTCCCTGAAGCTTTCTTT.

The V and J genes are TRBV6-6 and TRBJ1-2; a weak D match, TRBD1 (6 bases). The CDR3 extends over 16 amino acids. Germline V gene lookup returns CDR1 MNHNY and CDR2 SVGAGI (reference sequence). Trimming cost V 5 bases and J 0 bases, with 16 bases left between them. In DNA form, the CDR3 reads TGTGCCAGCAGTCGGGTGGAGGACAGAGCTAACTATGGCTACACCTTC. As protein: CASSRVEDRANYGYTF.

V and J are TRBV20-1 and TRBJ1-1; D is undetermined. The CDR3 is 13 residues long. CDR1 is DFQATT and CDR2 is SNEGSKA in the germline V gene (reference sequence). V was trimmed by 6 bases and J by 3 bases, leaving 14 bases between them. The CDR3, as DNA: TGCAGTGCGTCGCAGGCTTTATACACTGAAGCTTTCTTT. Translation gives CSASQALYTEAFF.

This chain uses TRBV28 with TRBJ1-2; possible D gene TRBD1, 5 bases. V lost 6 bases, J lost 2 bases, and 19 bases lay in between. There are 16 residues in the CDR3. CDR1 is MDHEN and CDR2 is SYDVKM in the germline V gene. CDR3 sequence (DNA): TGTGCCAGCAGGAAAACGGGAACAGGAGGGAACTATGGCTACACCTTC. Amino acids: CASRKTGTGGNYGYTF.

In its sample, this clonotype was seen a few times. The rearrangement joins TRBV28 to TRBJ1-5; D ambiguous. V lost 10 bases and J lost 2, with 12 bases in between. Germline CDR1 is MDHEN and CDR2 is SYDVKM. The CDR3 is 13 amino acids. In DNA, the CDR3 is TGTGCCATTCAGTTTAGGGGCAATCAGCCCCAGCATTTT. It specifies CAIQFRGNQPQHF.

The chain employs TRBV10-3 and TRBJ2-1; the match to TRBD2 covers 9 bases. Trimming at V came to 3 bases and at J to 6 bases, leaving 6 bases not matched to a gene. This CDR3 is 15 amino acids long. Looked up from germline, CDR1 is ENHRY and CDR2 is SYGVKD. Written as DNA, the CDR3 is TGTGCCATCAGTGAAGAGCTAGCGGGAACCAATGAGCAGTTCTTC. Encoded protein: CAISEELAGTNEQFF.

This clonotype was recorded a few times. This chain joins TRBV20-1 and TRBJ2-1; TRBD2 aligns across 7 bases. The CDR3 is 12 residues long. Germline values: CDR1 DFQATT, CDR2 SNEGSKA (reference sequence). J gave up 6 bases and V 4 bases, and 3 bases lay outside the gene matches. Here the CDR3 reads CSAILAVNEQFF. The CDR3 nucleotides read TGCAGTGCTATTCTAGCGGTCAATGAGCAGTTCTTC.

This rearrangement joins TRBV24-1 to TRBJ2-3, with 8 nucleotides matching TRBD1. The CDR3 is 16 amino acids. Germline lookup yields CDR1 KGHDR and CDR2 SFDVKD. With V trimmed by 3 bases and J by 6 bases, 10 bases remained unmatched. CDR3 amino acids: CATSDTGQGGSDTQYF. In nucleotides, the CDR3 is TGTGCCACCAGTGATACAGGACAGGGTGGGAGCGATACGCAGTATTTT.

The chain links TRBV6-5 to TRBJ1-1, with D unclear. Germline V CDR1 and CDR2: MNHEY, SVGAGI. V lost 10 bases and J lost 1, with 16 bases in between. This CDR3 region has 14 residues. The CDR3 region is CATLLGSANTEAFF. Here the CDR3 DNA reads TGTGCCACCCTACTAGGGTCGGCGAACACTGAAGCTTTCTTT.

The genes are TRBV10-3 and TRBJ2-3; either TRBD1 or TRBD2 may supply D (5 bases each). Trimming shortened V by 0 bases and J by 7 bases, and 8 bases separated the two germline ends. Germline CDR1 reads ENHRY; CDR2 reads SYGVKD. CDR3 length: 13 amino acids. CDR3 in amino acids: CAISESEGNTQYF. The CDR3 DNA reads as TGTGCCATCAGTGAGTCCGAGGGGAATACGCAGTATTTT.

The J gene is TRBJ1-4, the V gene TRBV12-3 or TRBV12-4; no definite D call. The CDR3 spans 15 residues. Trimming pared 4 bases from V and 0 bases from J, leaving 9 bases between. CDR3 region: CASSSWTATNEKLFF. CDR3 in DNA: TGTGCCAGCAGTTCTTGGACGGCAACTAATGAAAAACTGTTTTTT.

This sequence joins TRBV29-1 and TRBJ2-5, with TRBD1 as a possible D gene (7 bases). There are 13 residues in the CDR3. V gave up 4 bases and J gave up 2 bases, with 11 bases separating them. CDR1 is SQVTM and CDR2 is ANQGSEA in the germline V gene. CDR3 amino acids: CSVGGTAQETQYF. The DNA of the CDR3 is TGCAGCGTTGGCGGGACAGCTCAAGAGACCCAGTACTTC.